One and the same sample provided the 20 T cell receptor beta chains below, sequenced in a study of T-cell reconstitution after alpha-beta-depleted transplantation in children. Preparation of the TCRbeta library was carried out with unique molecular identifiers. TCRdb ran MiXCR on the PCR reads and lists one entry per CDR3 protein. The data contain about 500,000 distinct CDR3 sequences, 10% to 12% of them singletons. Specimen: PBMCs, mostly from graft donor cells, collected 180 days after TCRalphabeta/CD19-depleted stem cell transplant. These receptors all stem from a female patient between 2 and 15 years old who had a stem cell transplant for aplastic anemia, so the T cells may come from the graft donor.

This clonotype was counted only a few times. The genes are TRBV11-2 and TRBJ1-1; the D gene is possibly TRBD1 (6 bases). Per germline, CDR1 SGHAT and CDR2 FQNNGV. The CDR3 consists of 13 residues. The ends were cut back, 3 bases at V and 4 bases at J, with 9 bases in the middle. The CDR3 protein is CASSFGGPTEAFF. Written as DNA, the CDR3 is TGTGCCAGCAGCTTTGGGGGGCCCACTGAAGCTTTCTTT.

The V gene is TRBV9, the J gene TRBJ2-3, with D maybe TRBD1 (7 bases). From germline, CDR1 is SGDLS and CDR2 YYNGEE. V shed 0 bases and J shed 6 bases, with 23 bases lying between them. CDR3 length: 18 amino acids. The CDR3: CASSVDAAGQSIMDTQYF. DNA of the CDR3: TGTGCCAGCAGCGTAGACGCCGCGGGACAGAGCATAATGGATACGCAGTATTTT.

The chain carries TRBV5-1 and TRBJ2-2, with TRBD2 matching 9 bases. Germline loops: CDR1 SGHRS, CDR2 YFSETQ. The CDR3 has 19 residues. The J segment lost 1 base and the V segment lost 6 bases, leaving 16 bases of the junction unmatched. DNA of the CDR3: TGCGCCAGCAACTGGATGGGGGGGGCTAGCGGGATGAACACCGGGGAGCTGTTTTTT. Amino acids: CASNWMGGASGMNTGELFF.

In its sample, this clonotype was seen a few times. Here the CDR3 reads CASSLAVGGAAEAFF. The CDR3 DNA follows: TGCGCCAGCAGCTTGGCCGTCGGGGGGGCCGCTGAAGCTTTCTTT. This rearrangement joins TRBV5-1 to TRBJ1-1, with D tentatively TRBD1 (6 bases). This CDR3 spans 15 amino acids. From germline, CDR1 is SGHRS and CDR2 YFSETQ. V was clipped by 0 bases and J by 6 bases, with 15 bases between them.

This clonotype was counted between two and nine times. The chain recombines TRBV12-3 or TRBV12-4 with TRBJ1-5; D unresolved. Trimming pared 6 bases from V and 0 bases from J, leaving 6 bases between. The CDR3 is 13 amino acids. Here the CDR3 DNA reads TGTGCCAGCAGCCGCAATAGCAATCAGCCCCAGCATTTT. It specifies CASSRNSNQPQHF.

This chain uses TRBV11-1 with TRBJ2-3; D gene uncertain. CDR1 and CDR2 from the germline V gene are SGHAT and FQDESV (reference sequence). V shed 3 bases and J shed 7 bases, with 8 bases lying between them. The CDR3 contains 12 residues. The CDR3 here is CASSFAANTQYF. CDR3 nucleotide sequence: TGTGCCAGCAGCTTCGCCGCGAATACGCAGTATTTT.

V is TRBV21-1 and J is TRBJ1-1; no check of the table's D call, TRBD1, against the DNA was made. TRBV21-1 has pseudogene status. The CDR3 contains 15 residues. The CDR3 region is CASSRGQRMNTEAFF. The CDR3 DNA is TGTGCCAGCAGCAGGGGACAGCGCATGAACACTGAAGCTTTCTTT.

This clonotype was seen more than once but under ten times. The chain combines TRBV20-1 with TRBJ1-1; 9 bases match TRBD1. The CDR3 consists of 13 residues. CDR1 is DFQATT, CDR2 SNEGSKA, per germline (reference sequence). The V segment lost 6 bases and the J segment 1 base; nucleotides outside the gene matches: 3. The CDR3 spells CSAEDRGNTEAFF. DNA for the CDR3: TGCAGTGCCGAGGACAGGGGGAACACTGAAGCTTTCTTT.

Concerning this clonotype itself: At one of its ends the junction is not consistent with the germline gene, which may arise from a read error. The chain joins TRBV9 to TRBJ1-4, with D possibly matching TRBD1 (5 bases). Germline CDR1 and CDR2: SGDLS and YYNGEE. There are 15 residues in the CDR3. CDR3 amino acids: CAGSARERQNEKLFF. The DNA for the CDR3 is TGTGCCGGCAGCGCCCGGGAGAGACAGAATGAAAAACTGTTTTTT.

This clonotype has ten or more counts. The chain combines TRBV28 with TRBJ2-5; 7 nucleotides match TRBD1. The CDR3 extends over 14 amino acids. Looked up from germline, CDR1 is MDHEN and CDR2 is SYDVKM. The trim removed 3 bases at V and 5 bases at J, leaving 6 bases unmatched. The CDR3 reads CASSFSTGWETQYF. The CDR3 coding sequence is TGTGCCAGCAGTTTTTCGACAGGGTGGGAGACCCAGTACTTC.

This clonotype was seen only a few times. J is TRBJ2-3 and V is TRBV11-2, with 10 bases aligning to TRBD2. The V gene's germline CDR1 is SGHAT and CDR2 FQNNGV. CDR3 length equals 16 residues. Trimming cost V 2 bases and J 6 bases; bases outside gene matches: 8. The CDR3 nucleotides read TGTGCCAGCAGCTTACCTAGCGGGAGAAATAGGGATACGCAGTATTTT. It translates to CASSLPSGRNRDTQYF.

This clonotype was seen more than once but under ten times. This sequence joins TRBV29-1 and TRBJ2-1; no definite D call. V was clipped by 6 bases and J by 7 bases, with 7 bases between them. The CDR3 contains 10 residues. Germline V CDR1 and CDR2: SQVTM, ANQGSEA. Here the CDR3 DNA reads TGCAGCGTAGTAAGTAATGAGCAGTTCTTC. Its translation: CSVVSNEQFF.

This clonotype turned up a few times. The rearrangement joins TRBV6-5 to TRBJ2-3; D may be TRBD1 (5 bases). Germline loops: CDR1 MNHEY, CDR2 SVGAGI. The CDR3 is made up of 16 amino acids. V gave up 2 bases and J gave up 4 bases, with 16 bases separating them. The CDR3 spells CASSYLVQGWSDTQYF. The CDR3 bases are TGTGCCAGCAGTTACCTCGTGCAGGGCTGGTCAGATACGCAGTATTTT.

The rearrangement uses TRBV15 and TRBJ1-1, with a possible D match to TRBD1 (6 bases). CDR3 length: 17 residues. Looked up from germline, CDR1 is LNHNV and CDR2 is YYDKDF (reference sequence). V gave up 1 base and J gave up 5 bases, with 20 bases separating them. The CDR3 reads CATSRGIGQRGGTEAFF. Here the CDR3 DNA reads TGTGCCACCAGCAGAGGGATCGGCCAAAGGGGGGGAACTGAAGCTTTCTTT.

In its sample, this clonotype was seen a few times. This sequence joins TRBV6-1 and TRBJ2-1, with 9 bases that match TRBD1. Germline V gene lookup returns CDR1 MNHNS and CDR2 SASEGT. The CDR3 totals 15 residues. With 6 bases clipped from V and 6 bases from J, the junction kept 9 bases outside the gene matches. The CDR3 DNA sequence: TGTGCCAGCAGCGAGGGACAGGGCACTGTCAATGAGCAGTTCTTC. Its protein is CASSEGQGTVNEQFF.

In this sample, this clonotype turned up a few times. The V and J genes are TRBV27 and TRBJ1-1, with 8 bases lining up with TRBD1. The V gene end was trimmed by 5 bases and the J gene end by 8 bases; junction bases not matched to a gene: 19. The germline V gene encodes CDR1 MNHEY and CDR2 SMNVEV (reference sequence). The CDR3 has 17 residues. The CDR3 coding sequence is TGTGCCAGCAGTACTAAAGACAGGGGTCTTTTTAATTTCGAAGCTTTCTTT. Residues: CASSTKDRGLFNFEAFF.

This clonotype was counted ten times or more. V gene TRBV24-1 combines with J gene TRBJ2-1, with D perhaps TRBD2 (6 bases). Germline V gene lookup returns CDR1 KGHDR and CDR2 SFDVKD. Trimming took 8 bases from V and 7 from J, leaving 17 bases between them. The CDR3 spans 14 residues. The CDR3 DNA sequence: TGTGCCACCATCGGGAGTGATCCAAGGAATGAGCAGTTCTTC. This encodes CATIGSDPRNEQFF.

This clonotype was counted between two and nine times. CDR3 sequence: CASSWLSDQPQHF. The CDR3, as DNA: TGTGCCAGCAGCTGGTTATCGGATCAGCCCCAGCATTTT. This chain uses TRBV5-5 with TRBJ1-5; no clear D. The CDR3 has 13 residues. Trimming removed 3 bases from V and 5 bases from J, with 9 bases in between. CDR1 and CDR2 (germline): SGHKS, YYEKEE (reference sequence). The variable domain in full, with the rest retrieved from reference TRBV5-5 and TRBJ1-5, is DAGVTQSPTHLIKTRGQQVTLRCSPISGHKSVSWYQQVLGQGPQFIFQYYEKEERGRGNFPDRFSARQFPNYSSELNVNALLLGDSALYLCASSWLSDQPQHFGDGTRLSIL.

The chain links TRBV4-3 to TRBJ1-2; D gene ambiguous. Deletions cut 0 bases from V and 5 bases from J, with 10 bases between. Germline V gives CDR1 LGHNA, CDR2 YSLEER. The CDR3 has 14 amino acids. CDR3 DNA sequence: TGCGCCAGCAGCCAAGATGAACAGTCTTATGGCTACACCTTC. It codes for CASSQDEQSYGYTF.

The V gene is TRBV5-1, the J gene TRBJ2-1; 7 nucleotides match TRBD1. With 4 bases clipped from V and 8 bases from J, the junction kept 15 bases outside the gene matches. CDR3 size: 16 residues. Germline values: CDR1 SGHRS, CDR2 YFSETQ. The CDR3 protein is CASSARQGPGRHEQFF. The CDR3 nucleotides are TGCGCCAGCAGCGCTCGACAGGGCCCTGGTCGGCATGAGCAGTTCTTC.